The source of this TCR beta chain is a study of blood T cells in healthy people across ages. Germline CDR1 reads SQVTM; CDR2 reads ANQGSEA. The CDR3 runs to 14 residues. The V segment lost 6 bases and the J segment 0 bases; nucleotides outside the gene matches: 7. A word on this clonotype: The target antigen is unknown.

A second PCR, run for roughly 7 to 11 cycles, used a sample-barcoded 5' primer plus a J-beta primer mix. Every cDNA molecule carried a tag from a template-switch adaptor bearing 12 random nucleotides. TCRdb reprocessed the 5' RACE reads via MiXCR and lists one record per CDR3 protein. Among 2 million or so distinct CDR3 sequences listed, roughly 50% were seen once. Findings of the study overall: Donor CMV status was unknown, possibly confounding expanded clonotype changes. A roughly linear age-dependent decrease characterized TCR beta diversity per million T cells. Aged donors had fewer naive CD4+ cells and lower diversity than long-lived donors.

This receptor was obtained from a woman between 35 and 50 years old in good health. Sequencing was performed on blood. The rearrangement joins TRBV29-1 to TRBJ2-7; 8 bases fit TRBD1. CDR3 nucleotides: TGCAGCGTGACGGACAGGGCGGGCTCCTACGAGCAGTACTTC. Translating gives CSVTDRAGSYEQYF.